This TCR beta chain comes out of a study of shared clonotypes between healthy human individuals. This table comes from immunoSEQ multiplex PCR, and its TCRdb copy is limited to in-frame clones, with some not included. The data show some 2,000,000 clones, with under 97% seen just once and 0.1% to 0.15% held by the top ten. Notes on this clone: The same CDR3 also results from other DNA sequences found in this sample.

The source is a young man in good health. Specimen: naive CD4+ T cells sorted from blood. Subset reported: CD45RA+ positively selected.

CDR3 bases: TGCGCCAGCAGCTTGGTAGGGGGATCATCCTACGAGCAGTACTTC. Its protein is CASSLVGGSSYEQYF. The chain uses TRBV5-1 and TRBJ2-7; weak D call: TRBD1 (6 bases). V lost 0 bases to trimming and J lost 1 base, with 11 bases between them. This CDR3 comprises 15 residues. Germline-derived CDR1 and CDR2 are SGHRS and YFSETQ.